The 26 T cell receptor beta chains in this list originate from one sample, sequenced in a study of blood T cell repertoires in COVID-19. The table came from immunoSEQ multiplex PCR; TCRdb's copy has only in-frame clones and leaves some out. The sample includes about 100,000 clones, approximately 87% of them seen just once. The sample consisted of peripheral blood. The origin of the receptors is a human donor in a cohort sampled during active COVID-19.

This clone was found once. The chain combines TRBV20-1 with TRBJ2-3, with TRBD2 matching over 11 bases. The J segment lost 5 bases and the V segment lost 3 bases, leaving 7 bases of the junction unmatched. In germline, CDR1 is DFQATT, CDR2 SNEGSKA (reference sequence). The CDR3 has 15 residues. The CDR3 spells CSASETSGNIDTQYF. CDR3 nucleotide sequence: TGCAGTGCTAGTGAGACTAGCGGGAATATAGATACGCAGTATTTT.

The genes are TRBV18 and TRBJ2-2, with a possible D match to TRBD2 (6 bases). V was clipped by 8 bases and J by 1 base, with 8 bases between them. Looked up from germline, CDR1 is KGHSH and CDR2 is LQKENI. The CDR3 is made up of 13 amino acids. The CDR3 bases are TGTGCCAGCGCGGGAATGAACACCGGGGAGCTGTTTTTT. This sequence encodes CASAGMNTGELFF. The whole variable domain, filled in from reference TRBV18 and TRBJ2-2, reads NAGVMQNPRHLVRRRGQEARLRCSPMKGHSHVYWYRQLPEEGLKFMVYLQKENIIDESGMPKERFSAEFPKEGPSILRIQQVVRGDSAAYFCASAGMNTGELFFGEGSRLTVL.

The V and J genes are TRBV13 and TRBJ2-5; D is perhaps TRBD2 (6 bases). The CDR3 sequence is 14 residues long. From germline, CDR1 is PRHDT and CDR2 FYEKMQ (reference sequence). The V end lost 5 bases, the J end lost 4 bases, and 14 bases lay between the germline ends. In nucleotides, the CDR3 is TGTGCCAGCAGCCGCGGGACTTCTAGAGAGACCCAGTACTTC. This gives the protein CASSRGTSRETQYF.

The chain recombines TRBV6-5 with TRBJ2-1; 8 bases line up with TRBD1. The CDR3 consists of 15 residues. Trimming at V came to 0 bases and at J to 5 bases, leaving 3 bases not matched to a gene. Germline loops: CDR1 MNHEY, CDR2 SVGAGI. CDR3 sequence (DNA): TGTGCCAGCAGTTACTCGATACAGGGGGACAATGAGCAGTTCTTC. The encoded protein is CASSYSIQGDNEQFF.

This chain uses TRBV18 with TRBJ2-5; D unclear. V dropped 4 bases and J dropped 5 bases, with 8 bases sitting between them. Germline V gives CDR1 KGHSH, CDR2 LQKENI. The CDR3 contains 12 residues. The CDR3 loop is CASSLLLETQYF. The CDR3 DNA reads as TGTGCCAGCTCACTTCTCTTGGAGACCCAGTACTTC.

The chain uses TRBV5-1 and TRBJ2-2, with TRBD1 matching over 7 bases. This CDR3 contains 15 residues. V lost 2 bases and J lost 1; bases outside the gene matches: 2. Germline V gives CDR1 SGHRS, CDR2 YFSETQ. CDR3 DNA sequence: TGCGCCAGCAGCTTCACAGGGGTGAACACCGGGGAGCTGTTTTTT. Protein sequence: CASSFTGVNTGELFF. Combining the CDR3 with reference TRBV5-1 and TRBJ2-2 gives the whole variable domain KAGVTQTPRYLIKTRGQQVTLSCSPISGHRSVSWYQQTPGQGLQFLFEYFSETQRNKGNFPGRFSGRQFSNSRSEMNVSTLELGDSALYLCASSFTGVNTGELFFGEGSRLTVL.

The gene calls are TRBV2 and TRBJ1-5; D may be TRBD1 (5 bases). CDR1 and CDR2 from the germline V gene are SNHLY and FYNNEI. The V gene lost 2 bases and the J gene lost 6 bases, with 14 bases spanning the gap. CDR3 length equals 15 residues. CDR3 in amino acids: CASSENRGKGQPQHF. CDR3 nucleotides: TGTGCCAGCAGTGAAAATCGGGGGAAAGGTCAGCCCCAGCATTTT.

J is TRBJ1-5 and V is TRBV7-9; D is uncertain. With 5 bases removed from V and 5 bases from J, the gap between germline ends came to 10 bases. The CDR3 runs 13 residues. The germline CDR1 and CDR2 sequences are SEHNR and FQNEAQ (reference sequence). This chain's CDR3 is CASSPGGDQPQHF. CDR3 DNA: TGTGCCAGCAGCCCGGGTGGAGATCAGCCCCAGCATTTT.

In this sample, this clone turned up once. The genes are TRBV9 and TRBJ1-5, with D possibly TRBD1 on 5 matching bases. Trimming pared 3 bases from V and 5 bases from J, leaving 12 bases between. Germline V gene sequence: CDR1 SGDLS, CDR2 YYNGEE. The CDR3 length is 14 residues. The CDR3 DNA reads as TGTGCCAGCAGCGAGAGGCCGGGGGATCAGCCCCAGCATTTT. Translated: CASSERPGDQPQHF.

The chain uses TRBV5-1 and TRBJ2-3; no firm D call. CDR1 is SGHRS, CDR2 YFSETQ, per germline. The CDR3 totals 12 residues. Trimming left V 2 bases short and J 6 bases short, with 7 bases between. The CDR3, as DNA: TGCGCCAGCAGCTTCTCAGCGGATACGCAGTATTTT. It codes for CASSFSADTQYF.

The CDR3 reads CASSEPDYEQYF. In nucleotides, the CDR3 is TGTGCCAGCAGTGAGCCCGACTACGAGCAGTACTTC. This chain uses TRBV6-2 or TRBV6-3 with TRBJ2-7; D call uncertain. Germline values: CDR1 MNHEY, CDR2 SVGEGT. V was pared by 5 bases and J by 3 bases, with 8 bases between. There are 12 residues in the CDR3.

The rearrangement links TRBV2 to TRBJ2-5, with a weak D call TRBD2 (6 bases). V was pared by 5 bases and J by 5 bases, with 12 bases between. Germline V gene data show CDR1 as SNHLY and CDR2 as FYNNEI. There are 13 residues in the CDR3. The CDR3 spells CASSTSTIETQYF. CDR3 DNA sequence: TGTGCCAGCAGTACTAGCACCATCGAGACCCAGTACTTC.

The table lists this clone with a few counts. V and J are TRBV2 and TRBJ2-1; unclear D gene. Deletions cut 7 bases from V and 4 bases from J, with 8 bases between. Germline loops: CDR1 SNHLY, CDR2 FYNNEI. This CDR3 has 12 residues. The CDR3 protein is CASTPGYNEQFF. CDR3 DNA: TGTGCCAGCACCCCAGGATACAATGAGCAGTTCTTC.

The V gene is TRBV5-6, the J gene TRBJ1-1; TRBD1 agrees at 7 bases. V lost 4 bases to trimming and J lost 3 bases; unmatched junction nucleotides: 3. This CDR3 spans 13 amino acids. Germline assignment: CDR1 SGHDT and CDR2 YYEEEE. CDR3 sequence: CASSTGTDTEAFF. CDR3 bases: TGTGCCAGCAGCACCGGGACAGACACTGAAGCTTTCTTT.

The rearrangement links TRBV6-6 to TRBJ1-5; TRBD1 aligns across 7 bases. The CDR3 has 16 amino acids. The germline V gene encodes CDR1 MNHNY and CDR2 SVGAGI (reference sequence). V was pared by 2 bases and J by 1 base, with 5 bases of the junction left unmatched. CDR3 region: CASSYLTGASNQPQHF. The CDR3 DNA follows: TGTGCCAGCAGTTACCTTACAGGGGCCAGCAATCAGCCCCAGCATTTT.

This rearrangement joins TRBV29-1 to TRBJ1-5, with TRBD1 matching 8 bases. Per the germline V gene, CDR1 is SQVTM and CDR2 is ANQGSEA. Unmatched junction bases numbered 10, after V lost 6 bases and J lost 0 bases. The CDR3 spans 16 residues. The CDR3 region is CSVVDRGPYSNQPQHF. CDR3 bases: TGCAGCGTGGTCGACAGGGGCCCTTATAGCAATCAGCCCCAGCATTTT. The full variable domain, its missing parts supplied by reference TRBV29-1 and TRBJ1-5, is SAVISQKPSRDICQRGTSLTIQCQVDSQVTMMFWYRQQPGQSLTLIATANQGSEATYESGFVIDKFPISRPNLTFSTLTVSNMSPEDSSIYLCSVVDRGPYSNQPQHFGDGTRLSIL.

This clone was seen a handful of times. The CDR3 loop reads CASSGLAGNEQFF. The CDR3 DNA reads as TGCGCCAGTTCGGGACTAGCGGGTAATGAGCAGTTCTTC. This chain uses TRBV10-2 with TRBJ2-1, with TRBD2 identical over 12 bases. V dropped 9 bases and J dropped 7; count of bases not matched to a gene: 4. The CDR3 covers 13 residues. Germline values: CDR1 WSHSY, CDR2 SAAADI.

This chain connects TRBV6-5 to TRBJ2-3; tentative D call: TRBD1 (6 bases). This CDR3 has 14 residues. Trimming left V 6 bases short and J 1 base short, with 11 bases between. Germline V lookup: CDR1 MNHEY, CDR2 SVGAGI. The CDR3 loop is CASSLSGGTDTQYF. The DNA for the CDR3 is TGTGCCAGCAGCCTGTCAGGGGGCACAGATACGCAGTATTTT.

The rearrangement joins TRBV2 to TRBJ2-3, with 7 positions matching TRBD1. V was pared by 4 bases and J by 2 bases, with 15 bases of the junction left unmatched. The CDR3 has 18 residues. Germline values: CDR1 SNHLY, CDR2 FYNNEI. CDR3 protein: CASSVGGLKRSLTDTQYF. The DNA of the CDR3 is TGTGCCAGCAGTGTAGGGGGCCTCAAGAGATCTCTCACAGATACGCAGTATTTT.

The rearrangement joins TRBV24-1 to TRBJ1-1, with 12 positions matching TRBD1. J was trimmed by 5 bases and V by 5 bases; bases with no gene match: 11. The CDR3 runs to 17 residues. Germline loops: CDR1 KGHDR, CDR2 SFDVKD. The CDR3 reads CATSVGTGGDIRTEAFF. The CDR3 nucleotides are TGTGCCACCAGTGTGGGGACAGGGGGCGATATCCGGACTGAAGCTTTCTTT.

This chain uses TRBV27 with TRBJ1-2, with 8 bases that match TRBD1. The CDR3 has 16 residues. Germline loops: CDR1 MNHEY, CDR2 SMNVEV (reference sequence). Unmatched junction bases numbered 15, after V lost 7 bases and J lost 5 bases. In nucleotides, the CDR3 is TGTGCCAGCACTCTCACAGGGGGGGTTGGGGCATATGGCTACACCTTC. Translation: CASTLTGGVGAYGYTF.

V and J are TRBV7-8 and TRBJ1-6; D is undetermined. Per the germline V gene, CDR1 is SGHVS and CDR2 is FQNEAQ. Trimming pared 4 bases from V and 14 bases from J, leaving 15 bases between. The CDR3 runs to 13 residues. The CDR3 region has the DNA TGTGCCAGCAGCTCGGATGTAGCCCGGTCCCTCCACTTT. Its protein product is CASSSDVARSLHF. The entire variable domain, with the rest obtained from reference TRBV7-8 and TRBJ1-6, is as follows: GAGVSQSPRYKVAKRGQDVALRCDPISGHVSLFWYQQALGQGPEFLTYFQNEAQLDKSGLPSDRFFAERPEGSVSTLKIQRTQQEDSAVYLCASSSDVARSLHFGNGTRLTVT.

The gene calls are TRBV5-1 and TRBJ2-7; TRBD2 aligns across 9 bases. CDR3 length equals 15 residues. J was trimmed by 3 bases and V by 0 bases; bases with no gene match: 4. The germline V gene encodes CDR1 SGHRS and CDR2 YFSETQ. The chain's CDR3 is CASSLVASGDYEQYF. The CDR3 DNA sequence: TGCGCCAGCAGCTTGGTGGCTAGCGGGGACTACGAGCAGTACTTC. The full variable domain, in which reference TRBV5-1 and TRBJ2-7 provide the parts outside the CDR3, is KAGVTQTPRYLIKTRGQQVTLSCSPISGHRSVSWYQQTPGQGLQFLFEYFSETQRNKGNFPGRFSGRQFSNSRSEMNVSTLELGDSALYLCASSLVASGDYEQYFGPGTRLTVT.

The chain has TRBV30 and TRBJ2-1; TRBD1 is a possible D gene (5 bases). The V and J ends lost 5 bases and 0 bases respectively, with 14 bases between them. Germline V gene sequence: CDR1 GTSNPN, CDR2 SVGIG (reference sequence). The CDR3 totals 15 residues. CDR3 sequence reads: CAWATVHRSYNEQFF. CDR3 nucleotides: TGTGCCTGGGCGACAGTACACCGCTCCTACAATGAGCAGTTCTTC.

This clone was detected a few times. The J gene is TRBJ1-5, the V gene TRBV6-2 or TRBV6-3; possible D gene TRBD1, 5 bases. V lost 2 bases, J lost 3 bases, and 20 bases lay in between. Germline values: CDR1 MNHEY, CDR2 SVGEGT. The CDR3 runs to 18 residues. The CDR3 is CASSYKKGAGSNNQPQHF. The DNA for the CDR3 is TGTGCCAGCAGTTACAAGAAAGGGGCAGGGTCGAACAATCAGCCCCAGCATTTT.

This chain uses TRBV12-3 or TRBV12-4 with TRBJ1-2, with D possibly being TRBD1 (5 bases). Deletions cut 2 bases from V and 2 bases from J, with 6 bases between. The CDR3 totals 13 residues. CDR3 in amino acids: CASSLQGNYGYTF. CDR3 DNA sequence: TGTGCCAGCAGTTTACAGGGAAACTATGGCTACACCTTC.